A single sample gave rise to the 23 T cell receptor beta chains below, sequenced in a study of shared clonotypes between healthy human individuals. TCRdb keeps only in-frame clones here, not all; method: immunoSEQ multiplex PCR. The sample yields about 2 million clones, approximately 94% seen once. Selected positively for CCR7 and CD45RO-negative, naive CD8 cells excluded terminally differentiated effector memory CD45RA+ cells. Sequenced: naive CD8+ T cells sorted from blood. These receptor sequences come from a man aged 18 to 29 in good health.

The rearrangement links TRBV5-6 to TRBJ1-1; unclear D gene. The CDR3 is 14 residues long. Per the germline V gene, CDR1 is SGHDT and CDR2 is YYEEEE. Trimming pared 4 bases from V and 0 bases from J, leaving 10 bases between. CDR3 loop: CASSVGPLNTEAFF. DNA for the CDR3: TGTGCCAGCAGCGTCGGGCCGTTGAACACTGAAGCTTTCTTT.

This chain uses TRBV7-6 with TRBJ2-7; D is uncertain. This CDR3 is built from 12 residues. The germline V and J ends were trimmed by 8 bases and 0 bases, with 8 bases remaining between them. CDR1 SGHVS and CDR2 FNYEAQ come from the germline V gene. CDR3 region: CASGPSSYEQYF. The DNA for the CDR3 is TGTGCCAGCGGCCCTAGCTCCTACGAGCAGTACTTC.

The chain links TRBV6-6 to TRBJ2-2; D call uncertain. The CDR3 consists of 13 residues. The germline gives CDR1 MNHNY, CDR2 SVGAGI (reference sequence). V was clipped by 11 bases and J by 3 bases, with 13 bases between them. The CDR3 loop is CASCDGDTGELFF. In nucleotides, the CDR3 is TGTGCCTCCTGCGATGGGGACACCGGGGAGCTGTTTTTT.

The V call is TRBV13, the J call TRBJ1-1; tentative D call: TRBD1 (6 bases). Trimming removed 3 bases at V and 0 bases at J, with 17 bases between. This CDR3 is built from 17 residues. The germline V gene has CDR1 PRHDT and CDR2 FYEKMQ (reference sequence). CDR3 in DNA: TGTGCCAGCAGCTTTTTGGGGGCAGGTGATATGAACACTGAAGCTTTCTTT. Translated, it gives CASSFLGAGDMNTEAFF.

The V and J genes are TRBV4-1 and TRBJ2-7, with a weak D call TRBD1 (6 bases). The CDR3 runs 13 residues. Germline V lookup: CDR1 MGHRA, CDR2 YSYEKL. Trimming removed 6 bases from V and 0 bases from J, with 9 bases in between. In nucleotides, the CDR3 is TGCGCCAGCAGTACGACAGGCTCCTACGAGCAGTACTTC. Translation gives CASSTTGSYEQYF.

The chain carries TRBV27 and TRBJ2-7; a weak D match, TRBD2 (6 bases). Trimming stripped 5 bases from V and 4 bases from J, with 18 bases between. Germline CDR1 is MNHEY and CDR2 is SMNVEV (reference sequence). The CDR3 sequence is 15 residues long. Here the CDR3 reads CASSPHGGEAYEQYF. CDR3 bases: TGTGCCAGCAGTCCTCACGGAGGGGAAGCGTACGAGCAGTACTTC.

V and J are TRBV28 and TRBJ1-2; 7 nucleotides line up with TRBD1. This CDR3 region has 13 residues. Germline values: CDR1 MDHEN, CDR2 SYDVKM. Losses at the gene ends were 6 bases for V and 2 bases for J; bases not matched to a gene: 3. Here the CDR3 DNA reads TGTGCCAGCAGCTGGGGACAGAACTATGGCTACACCTTC. This sequence encodes CASSWGQNYGYTF.

A remark on this clone: A junction end diverges from the germline sequence, so it may reflect a read error. This chain connects TRBV13 to TRBJ2-1; D is perhaps TRBD1 or TRBD2 (5 bases each). Germline V CDR1 and CDR2: PRHDT, FYEKMQ (reference sequence). There are 16 residues in the CDR3. CDR3 loop: CASSLGEGQLYNEQFF. CDR3 DNA: TGTGCCAGCAGCCTAGGAGAGGGGCAGCTTTACAATGAGCAGTTCTTC.

The chain recombines TRBV7-9 with TRBJ2-2, with TRBD1 identical over 9 bases. The CDR3 totals 15 residues. Germline lookup yields CDR1 SEHNR and CDR2 FQNEAQ (reference sequence). The junction had 7 bases not matched to a gene; V was cut back by 7 bases and J by 4 bases. CDR3 DNA sequence: TGTGCCAGCACCTCCGGGACAGGGACCACCGGGGAGCTGTTTTTT. It is translated as CASTSGTGTTGELFF.

The chain couples TRBV4-1 to TRBJ1-5; perhaps TRBD1 as D (5 bases). Trimming took 3 bases from V and 2 from J, leaving 14 bases between them. The CDR3 runs to 16 residues. Germline V gene sequence: CDR1 MGHRA, CDR2 YSYEKL. The CDR3 DNA reads TGCGCCAGCAGCCATATCTCGCTGGGGGGCAATCAGCCCCAGCATTTT. It encodes CASSHISLGGNQPQHF.

The chain is built from TRBV7-9 and TRBJ2-3; D is uncertain. Germline CDR1 SEHNR, CDR2 FQNEAQ (reference sequence). This CDR3 contains 13 residues. Trimming pared 4 bases from V and 4 bases from J, leaving 9 bases between. CDR3: CASSSHHADTQYF. Here the CDR3 DNA reads TGTGCCAGCAGCTCCCATCATGCAGATACGCAGTATTTT.

V is TRBV9 and J is TRBJ2-1; the D gene is possibly TRBD2 (5 bases). There are 14 residues in the CDR3. Germline-derived CDR1 and CDR2 are SGDLS and YYNGEE. Trimming cost V 4 bases and J 3 bases, with 11 bases left between them. CDR3: CASSPSSNYNEQFF. The DNA of the CDR3 is TGTGCCAGCAGCCCATCTAGCAACTACAATGAGCAGTTCTTC.

Here the CDR3 DNA reads TGTGCCAGCAGCTTGTGGACTAGCGGAACAGATACGCAGTATTTT. This gives the protein CASSLWTSGTDTQYF. The genes are TRBV7-2 and TRBJ2-3; 10 nucleotides agree with TRBD2. Trimming cost V 3 bases and J 3 bases; bases outside gene matches: 3. Germline loops: CDR1 SGHTA, CDR2 FQGNSA. The CDR3 contains 15 residues.

The V call is TRBV7-4, the J call TRBJ2-5; 8 bases agree with TRBD1. V shed 3 bases and J 5 bases; nucleotides not matched to a gene: 8. This CDR3 has 15 residues. Per the germline V gene, CDR1 is SGHVT and CDR2 is SQSDAQ. This CDR3 is CASSFLDRGRETQYF. The CDR3 bases are TGTGCCAGCAGCTTTCTTGACAGGGGTAGGGAGACCCAGTACTTC.

The chain recombines TRBV19 with TRBJ2-1; a possible D gene is TRBD1 (5 bases). This CDR3 is 13 amino acids long. CDR1 LNHDA and CDR2 SQIVND come from the germline V gene (reference sequence). V lost 4 bases, J lost 7 bases, and 11 bases lay in between. In nucleotides, the CDR3 is TGTGCCAGTAGTACAGGGAATCGAAATGAGCAGTTCTTC. It specifies CASSTGNRNEQFF.

The CDR3: CASSLEYLYGYTF. The CDR3 coding sequence is TGTGCCAGCAGCTTGGAGTACCTCTATGGCTACACCTTC. This sequence joins TRBV5-8 and TRBJ1-2; D gene unclear. CDR1 is SGHTS and CDR2 is YDEGEE in the germline V gene. The CDR3 has 13 residues. V was trimmed by 0 bases and J by 4 bases, leaving 7 bases between them. Based on the CDR3 plus reference TRBV5-8 and TRBJ1-2, the full variable domain is EAGVTQSPTHLIKTRGQQATLRCSPISGHTSVYWYQQALGLGLQFLLWYDEGEERNRGNFPPRFSGRQFPNYSSELNVNALELEDSALYLCASSLEYLYGYTFGSGTRLTVV.

The chain is built from TRBV9 and TRBJ2-1, with 10 bases lining up with TRBD2. Germline V gene data show CDR1 as SGDLS and CDR2 as YYNGEE. V lost 2 bases and J lost 9; bases outside the gene matches: 11. The CDR3 spans 16 residues. The CDR3 protein is CASSVTRLAGHVEQFF. As DNA, the CDR3 is TGTGCCAGCAGCGTCACGCGACTAGCGGGTCACGTTGAGCAGTTCTTC.

V usage is TRBV2 and J usage is TRBJ1-1; 7 nucleotides align to TRBD1. Germline V CDR1 and CDR2: SNHLY, FYNNEI. V was clipped by 8 bases and J by 2 bases; unmatched bases: 5. The CDR3 spans 13 residues. Here the CDR3 reads CASGRQGNTEAFF. The CDR3 DNA is TGTGCCAGCGGCCGACAGGGAAACACTGAAGCTTTCTTT.

This chain links TRBV5-8 with TRBJ2-3; D not certain. There are 14 residues in the CDR3. The V and J ends lost 1 base and 4 bases respectively, with 10 bases between them. The germline V gene has CDR1 SGHTS and CDR2 YDEGEE. The CDR3 DNA follows: TGTGCCAGCAGCTTGATAATAACGGCAGATACGCAGTATTTT. Protein sequence: CASSLIITADTQYF.

The chain carries TRBV7-2 and TRBJ2-2, with 9 bases aligning to TRBD1. The J segment lost 4 bases and the V segment lost 2 bases, leaving 5 bases of the junction unmatched. The V gene's germline CDR1 is SGHTA and CDR2 FQGNSA. There are 16 residues in the CDR3. The CDR3 is CASSLTGGAVTGELFF. The CDR3 coding sequence is TGTGCCAGCAGCTTAACAGGGGGCGCCGTCACCGGGGAGCTGTTTTTT. Together with reference TRBV7-2 and TRBJ2-2, the CDR3 gives the full variable domain: GAGVSQSPSNKVTEKGKDVELRCDPISGHTALYWYRQSLGQGLEFLIYFQGNSAPDKSGLPSDRFSAERTGGSVSTLTIQRTQQEDSAVYLCASSLTGGAVTGELFFGEGSRLTVL.

The rearrangement joins TRBV6-5 to TRBJ2-2; TRBD2 agrees at 12 bases. The germline V gene encodes CDR1 MNHEY and CDR2 SVGAGI. The CDR3 is 15 residues long. Trimming removed 4 bases from V and 7 bases from J; junction bases left unmatched: 4. In nucleotides, the CDR3 is TGTGCCAGCAGTTGGGGACTAGCGGGCGGCGGGGAGCTGTTTTTT. This gives the protein CASSWGLAGGGELFF.

V usage is TRBV5-6 and J usage is TRBJ2-1; no reliable D call. Germline V gene data show CDR1 as SGHDT and CDR2 as YYEEEE. The CDR3 spans 15 residues. V lost 0 bases and J 4 bases, leaving 11 bases between the germline ends. Here the CDR3 reads CASSLEGFQYNEQFF. CDR3 DNA sequence: TGTGCCAGCAGCTTGGAAGGGTTTCAGTACAATGAGCAGTTCTTC.

V gene TRBV7-9 combines with J gene TRBJ2-6; D uncertain. CDR3 length equals 12 residues. CDR1 and CDR2 from the germline V gene are SEHNR and FQNEAQ (reference sequence). V was cut by 6 bases and J by 2 bases, with 2 bases left in between. CDR3 sequence (DNA): TGTGCCAGCAGTACTGGGGCCAACGTCCTGACTTTC. Its protein product is CASSTGANVLTF.